The present T cell receptor beta chain was sequenced within a study of T cell responses to AZD1222 COVID-19 vaccine. The study, taken as a whole, reports: Regions 160-218 and 743-854 held dominance among vaccine-associated CD4 TCRs, which spanned spike.

Both about-4-week and about-12-week second-dose recipients were combined. This clone was found a few times. The target antigen is unknown. Germline CDR1 and CDR2: MGHRA and YSYEKL. CDR3 length: 16 residues. V was pared by 4 bases and J by 1 base, with 5 bases of the junction left unmatched. Sequenced by immunoSEQ multiplex PCR; TCRdb stores in-frame clones only, minus some. This sample has around 150,000 clones, with 80% to 95% found just once. Sample: peripheral blood, taken 28 days after the second AZD1222 dose. This clonotype originated in an adult who received the AZD1222 COVID-19 vaccine. The V gene is TRBV4-1, the J gene TRBJ2-2, with TRBD2 matching over 8 bases. CDR3 protein: CASSRSGEGNTGELFF. Here the CDR3 DNA reads TGCGCCAGCAGCCGTAGCGGGGAGGGGAACACCGGGGAGCTGTTTTTT.